This TCR beta chain was sequenced in a study of blood T cell repertoires in COVID-19. Clones were sequenced by immunoSEQ multiplex PCR, and TCRdb holds only the in-frame ones, with some missing. Of some 290,000 clones in the sample, approximately 91% are singletons; the top ten hold 2.3%. This receptor was taken from a woman between 40 and 55 years old with acute COVID-19. Sequences were obtained from PBMCs or T cells enriched from blood (not recorded which).

The CDR3 spells CASSPLHRGTGGYTF. CDR3 nucleotides: TGTGCCAGTAGTCCCCTCCACAGGGGAACGGGTGGCTACACCTTC. The V call is TRBV19, the J call TRBJ1-2; 7 nucleotides agree with TRBD1. The V segment lost 5 bases and the J segment 7 bases; nucleotides outside the gene matches: 13. The CDR3 is made up of 15 amino acids. Germline V gives CDR1 LNHDA, CDR2 SQIVND (reference sequence).